Following are 7 T cell receptor beta chains from one sample sequenced in a study of Graves' ophthalmopathy and Graves' hyperthyroidism. Amplified material comprised TCR beta CDR3 regions derived from RNA transcripts. Scientists carried out first-round RT-PCR using HTBI primers and then a second-round multiplex PCR. One entry per CDR3 protein, called by TCRdb with MiXCR from the multiplex PCR reads. The sample lists some 520,000 distinct CDR3 sequences, roughly 14% seen once, with over 8% in the top ten. The sample taken for sequencing was blood. These TCRs come from a woman aged 25 to 39 with Graves' ophthalmopathy.

This clonotype was found many times. The CDR3 protein is CSARDRNGLAGGKTQYF. The DNA for the CDR3 is TGCAGTGCTAGAGATCGAAACGGGCTAGCGGGAGGAAAGACCCAGTACTTC. The genes are TRBV20-1 and TRBJ2-5; 11 nucleotides agree with TRBD2. With V trimmed by 0 bases and J by 6 bases, 12 bases remained unmatched. CDR3 size: 17 residues. The V gene's germline CDR1 is DFQATT and CDR2 SNEGSKA (reference sequence).

The chain recombines TRBV12-3 or TRBV12-4 with TRBJ2-4, with D unresolved. Between the trimmed V and J ends, which lost 3 bases and 1 base, there was a span of 1 base. The CDR3 consists of 12 residues. CDR3 in DNA: TGTGCCAGCAGTTTCGCCAAAAACATTCAGTACTTC. It encodes CASSFAKNIQYF.

This clonotype appeared many times. V usage is TRBV6-5 and J usage is TRBJ2-7; D possibly corresponds to TRBD2 (6 bases). Germline values: CDR1 MNHEY, CDR2 SVGAGI. The V gene lost 2 bases and the J gene lost 2 bases, with 13 bases spanning the gap. The CDR3 loop spans 15 amino acids. The CDR3 DNA sequence: TGTGCCAGCAGTTACGCTGGCGGGACGACCTACGAGCAGTACTTC. This gives the protein CASSYAGGTTYEQYF.

Comments on this clonotype: It may be a read error: a sequence one base away is much more abundant. The chain employs TRBV6-5 and TRBJ1-1; D gene uncertain. The CDR3 contains 17 residues. Germline CDR1 reads MNHEY; CDR2 reads SVGAGI. The CDR3 coding sequence is TGTGCCAGCAGTTACTCGAGAAGGGAGGACCTGAACACTGAAGTTTTCTTT. It translates to CASSYSRREDLNTEVFF.

This clonotype was observed at least ten times. The CDR3 DNA reads TGTGCCAGCAGCTTAAACGCGCTCGTGGACAGCTATGGCTACACCTTC. The encoded protein is CASSLNALVDSYGYTF. J is TRBJ1-2 and V is TRBV11-2, with D maybe TRBD1 (6 bases). Germline V CDR1 and CDR2: SGHAT, FQNNGV. Trimming removed 2 bases from V and 4 bases from J, with 17 bases in between. CDR3 length equals 16 residues.

The V gene is TRBV4-1, the J gene TRBJ2-7; D ambiguous. The germline V gene encodes CDR1 MGHRA and CDR2 YSYEKL. V was trimmed by 0 bases and J by 3 bases, leaving 9 bases between them. The CDR3 has 14 residues. The DNA for the CDR3 is TGCGCCAGCAGCCAAGATGCGGCGGACTACGAGCAGTACTTC. Translating gives CASSQDAADYEQYF.

The chain is built from TRBV18 and TRBJ1-1; D is undetermined. The CDR3 has 15 amino acids. Germline V gene lookup returns CDR1 KGHSH and CDR2 LQKENI. Trimming pared 8 bases from V and 3 bases from J, leaving 19 bases between. The DNA for the CDR3 is TGTGCCAGCCTAATACCGACGGCAGGCTACACTGAAGCTTTCTTT. Encoded protein: CASLIPTAGYTEAFF.